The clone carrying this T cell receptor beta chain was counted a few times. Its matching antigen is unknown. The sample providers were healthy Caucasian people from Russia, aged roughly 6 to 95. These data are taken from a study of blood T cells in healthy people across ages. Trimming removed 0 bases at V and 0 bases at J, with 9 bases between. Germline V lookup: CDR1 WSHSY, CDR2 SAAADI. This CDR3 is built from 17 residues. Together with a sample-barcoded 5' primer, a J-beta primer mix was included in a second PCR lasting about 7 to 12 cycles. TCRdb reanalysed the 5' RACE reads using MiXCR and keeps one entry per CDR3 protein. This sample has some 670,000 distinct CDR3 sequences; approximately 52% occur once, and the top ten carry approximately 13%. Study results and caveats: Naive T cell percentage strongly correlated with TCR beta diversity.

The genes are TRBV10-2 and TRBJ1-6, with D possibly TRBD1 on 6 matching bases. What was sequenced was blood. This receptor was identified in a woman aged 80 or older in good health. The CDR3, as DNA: TGCGCCAGCAGTGAGTCAGAGACAGGCTCCTATAATTCACCCCTCCACTTT. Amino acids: CASSESETGSYNSPLHF.